Following are 9 T cell receptor beta chains from one sample sequenced in a study of beta chain features in type 1 diabetes. The investigators reverse transcribed all of the isolated RNA, so they sequenced expressed TCRB transcripts. TCRdb keeps only in-frame clones here, not all; method: immunoSEQ multiplex PCR. The sample shows over 150,000 clones, about a tenth of them seen only once. General study points: Shortening that was moderate but significant affected the TCRB CDR3s of Type 1 diabetes patients in all four CD4+ subsets.

Their specific antigens are unknown. The sample comprised central memory CD4+ T cells from blood. The receptors come from a man in his thirties or forties with type 1 diabetes.

The rearrangement uses TRBV5-1 and TRBJ2-1, with 8 bases identical to TRBD1. CDR1 is SGHRS and CDR2 is YFSETQ in the germline V gene. This CDR3 comprises 15 residues. Germline trimming cut 4 bases from V and 4 bases from J; bases unmatched to any gene: 7. The CDR3 DNA reads TGCGCCAGCAGCCAAAAGCGGACAGGGTACAATGAGCAGTTCTTC. Translation gives CASSQKRTGYNEQFF.

This clone was detected only a few times. This chain connects TRBV29-1 to TRBJ2-1, with 9 bases that match TRBD2. Germline loops: CDR1 SQVTM, CDR2 ANQGSEA. The CDR3 has 12 amino acids. V shed 6 bases and J 6 bases; nucleotides not matched to a gene: 3. CDR3 protein: CSVREGTNEQFF. The DNA for the CDR3 is TGCAGCGTGCGGGAGGGGACCAATGAGCAGTTCTTC.

This clone turned up a few times. The CDR3: CASSLSSGSSYNEQFF. As DNA, the CDR3 is TGTGCCAGCAGTTTATCTAGCGGGAGCTCCTACAATGAGCAGTTCTTC. This rearrangement joins TRBV28 to TRBJ2-1; 10 bases align to TRBD2. The trim removed 1 base at V and 0 bases at J, leaving 0 bases unmatched. Germline assignment: CDR1 MDHEN and CDR2 SYDVKM. This CDR3 is 16 amino acids long.

V gene TRBV7-9 combines with J gene TRBJ1-2; D might be TRBD1 (6 bases). The CDR3 contains 14 residues. Per germline, CDR1 SEHNR and CDR2 FQNEAQ (reference sequence). Between the trimmed V and J ends, which lost 3 bases and 6 bases, there was a span of 14 bases. The CDR3 region is CASSFSGGGDGYTF. The CDR3 DNA sequence: TGTGCCAGCAGCTTTAGTGGGGGCGGCGATGGCTACACCTTC.

This clone was observed a few times. The chain combines TRBV11-3 with TRBJ2-1; TRBD2 aligns across 7 bases. Germline CDR1 and CDR2: SGHNT and YENEEA. V gave up 4 bases and J gave up 2 bases; unmatched junction bases: 5. The CDR3 is 15 residues long. The CDR3 DNA is TGTGCCAGCAGCTCGGGACTACAAACCTACAATGAGCAGTTCTTC. It codes for CASSSGLQTYNEQFF.

The genes are TRBV7-6 and TRBJ2-5; weak D call: TRBD2 (7 bases). V gave up 5 bases and J gave up 4 bases, with 17 bases separating them. The germline gives CDR1 SGHVS, CDR2 FNYEAQ. There are 15 residues in the CDR3. CDR3 DNA: TGTGCCAGCAGCCACACACTAGGGGGGGTAGAGACCCAGTACTTC. It codes for CASSHTLGGVETQYF.

The V gene is TRBV19, the J gene TRBJ1-2, with D possibly being TRBD1 (6 bases). V was shortened by 7 bases and J by 11 bases, with 14 bases between the two germline ends. This CDR3 region has 11 residues. Germline values: CDR1 LNHDA, CDR2 SQIVND (reference sequence). This CDR3 is CASNKGTSYTF. CDR3 DNA: TGTGCCAGTAATAAAGGGACATCTTACACCTTC.

This clone was found a few times. CDR3 loop: CASSQDRGMDAFF. Here the CDR3 DNA reads TGTGCCAGCAGCCAAGACAGGGGAATGGATGCTTTCTTT. The chain combines TRBV14 with TRBJ1-1, with D perhaps matching TRBD1 (6 bases). The CDR3 consists of 13 residues. Germline loops: CDR1 SGHDN, CDR2 FVKESK. Trimming pared 0 bases from V and 11 bases from J, leaving 13 bases between.

This clone was seen a handful of times. V usage is TRBV18 and J usage is TRBJ1-5; D is uncertain. With 4 bases removed from V and 0 bases from J, the gap between germline ends came to 10 bases. There are 15 residues in the CDR3. Germline CDR1 KGHSH, CDR2 LQKENI. Written as DNA, the CDR3 is TGTGCCAGCTCACTTAGTTCCCATAGCAATCAGCCCCAGCATTTT. Its translation: CASSLSSHSNQPQHF.